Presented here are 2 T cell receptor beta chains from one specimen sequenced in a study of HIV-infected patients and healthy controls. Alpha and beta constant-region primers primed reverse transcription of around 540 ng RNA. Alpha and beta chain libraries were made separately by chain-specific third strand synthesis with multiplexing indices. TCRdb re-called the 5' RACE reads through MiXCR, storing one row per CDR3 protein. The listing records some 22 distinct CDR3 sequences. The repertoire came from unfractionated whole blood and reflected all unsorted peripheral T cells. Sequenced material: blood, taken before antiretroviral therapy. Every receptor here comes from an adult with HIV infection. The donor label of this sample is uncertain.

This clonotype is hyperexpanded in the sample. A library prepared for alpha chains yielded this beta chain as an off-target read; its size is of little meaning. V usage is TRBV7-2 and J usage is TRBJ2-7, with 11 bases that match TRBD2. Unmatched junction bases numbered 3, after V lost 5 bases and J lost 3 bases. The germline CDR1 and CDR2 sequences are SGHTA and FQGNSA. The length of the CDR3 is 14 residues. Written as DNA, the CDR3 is TGTGCCAGCAGCACTAGCGGGGGAAACTACGAGCAGTACTTC. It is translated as CASSTSGGNYEQYF.

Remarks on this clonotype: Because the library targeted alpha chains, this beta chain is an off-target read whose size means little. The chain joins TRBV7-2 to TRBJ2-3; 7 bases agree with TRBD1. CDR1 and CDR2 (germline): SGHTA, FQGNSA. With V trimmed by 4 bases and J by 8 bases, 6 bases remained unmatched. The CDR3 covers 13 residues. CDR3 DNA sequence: TGTGCCAGCAGCTCGACAGGGTCGCCTACGCAGTATTTT. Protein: CASSSTGSPTQYF.